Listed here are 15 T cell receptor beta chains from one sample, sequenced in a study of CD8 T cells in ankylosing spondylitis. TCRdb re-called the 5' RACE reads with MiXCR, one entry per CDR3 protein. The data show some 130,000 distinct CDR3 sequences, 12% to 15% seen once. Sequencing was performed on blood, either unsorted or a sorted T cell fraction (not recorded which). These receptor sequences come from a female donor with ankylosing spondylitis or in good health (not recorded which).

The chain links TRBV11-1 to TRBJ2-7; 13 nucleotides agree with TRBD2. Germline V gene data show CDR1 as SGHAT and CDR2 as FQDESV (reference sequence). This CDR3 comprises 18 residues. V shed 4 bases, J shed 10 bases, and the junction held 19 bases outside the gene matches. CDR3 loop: CASSSYLSPGTSGTHQYF. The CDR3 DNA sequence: TGTGCCAGCAGCTCTTACCTATCTCCCGGGACTAGCGGGACCCATCAGTACTTC. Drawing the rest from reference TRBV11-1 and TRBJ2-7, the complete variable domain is EAEVAQSPRYKITEKSQAVAFWCDPISGHATLYWYRQILGQGPELLVQFQDESVVDDSQLPKDRFSAERLKGVDSTLKIQPAELGDSAMYLCASSSYLSPGTSGTHQYFGPGTRLTVT.

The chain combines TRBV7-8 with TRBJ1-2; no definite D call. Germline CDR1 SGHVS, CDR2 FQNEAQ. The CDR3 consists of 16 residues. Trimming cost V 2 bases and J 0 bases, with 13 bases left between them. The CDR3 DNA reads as TGTGCCAGCAGCTTATCAGACTTTTTCACTAACTATGGCTACACCTTC. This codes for CASSLSDFFTNYGYTF.

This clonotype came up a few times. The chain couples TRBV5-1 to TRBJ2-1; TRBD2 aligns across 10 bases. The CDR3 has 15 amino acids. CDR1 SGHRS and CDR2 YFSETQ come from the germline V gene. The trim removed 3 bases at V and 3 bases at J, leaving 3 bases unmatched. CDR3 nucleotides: TGCGCCAGCAGCTACGGGACTAGCGTCTACAATGAGCAGTTCTTC. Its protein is CASSYGTSVYNEQFF. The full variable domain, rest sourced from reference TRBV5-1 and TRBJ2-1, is KAGVTQTPRYLIKTRGQQVTLSCSPISGHRSVSWYQQTPGQGLQFLFEYFSETQRNKGNFPGRFSGRQFSNSRSEMNVSTLELGDSALYLCASSYGTSVYNEQFFGPGTRLTVL.

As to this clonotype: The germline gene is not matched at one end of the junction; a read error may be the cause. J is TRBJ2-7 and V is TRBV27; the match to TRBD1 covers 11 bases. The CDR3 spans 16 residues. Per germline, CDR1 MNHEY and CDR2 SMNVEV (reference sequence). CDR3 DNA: TGTGCCAGCAGTTTACGGACCGGGACAGGGGGTAATGAGCATTACTTC. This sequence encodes CASSLRTGTGGNEHYF.

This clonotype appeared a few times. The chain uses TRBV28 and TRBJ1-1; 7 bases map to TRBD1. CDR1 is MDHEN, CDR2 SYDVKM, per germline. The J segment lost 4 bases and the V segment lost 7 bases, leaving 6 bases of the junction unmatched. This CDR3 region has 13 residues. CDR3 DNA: TGTGCCAGCATCCAAGACAGGGCCACTGAAGCTTTCTTT. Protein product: CASIQDRATEAFF.

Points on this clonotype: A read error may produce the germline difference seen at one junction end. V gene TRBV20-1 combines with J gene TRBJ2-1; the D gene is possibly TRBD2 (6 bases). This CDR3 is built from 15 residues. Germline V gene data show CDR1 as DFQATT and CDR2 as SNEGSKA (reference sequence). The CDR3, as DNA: TGCTGTGCCCTGAAATCGGGGACTTCCTACAATGAGCAGTTCTTC. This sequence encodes CCALKSGTSYNEQFF.

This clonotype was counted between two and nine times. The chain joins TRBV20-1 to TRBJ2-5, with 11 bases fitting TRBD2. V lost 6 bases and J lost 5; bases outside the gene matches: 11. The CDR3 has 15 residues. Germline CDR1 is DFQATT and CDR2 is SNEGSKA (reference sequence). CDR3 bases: TGCAGTGCCCGCCGACTAGCGGGGAATATGGAGACCCAGTACTTC. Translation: CSARRLAGNMETQYF.

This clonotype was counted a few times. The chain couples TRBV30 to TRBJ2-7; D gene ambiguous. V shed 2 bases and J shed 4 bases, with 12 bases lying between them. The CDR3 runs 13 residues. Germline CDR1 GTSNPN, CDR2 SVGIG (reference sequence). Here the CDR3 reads CAWSKQPPYEQYF. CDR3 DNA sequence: TGTGCCTGGAGTAAACAACCACCGTACGAGCAGTACTTC.

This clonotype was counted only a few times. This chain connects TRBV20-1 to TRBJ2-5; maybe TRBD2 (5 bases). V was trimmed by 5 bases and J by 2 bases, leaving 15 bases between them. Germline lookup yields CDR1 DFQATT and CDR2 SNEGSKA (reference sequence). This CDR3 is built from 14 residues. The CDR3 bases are TGCAGTGCTCCCCGACCCGGGGAGCAAGAGACCCAGTACTTC. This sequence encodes CSAPRPGEQETQYF.

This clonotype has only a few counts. For the CDR3, the DNA is TGTGCCAGCAGTTTATTTGAGGGGGTGAATGAGCAGTTCTTC. Its protein product is CASSLFEGVNEQFF. J is TRBJ2-1 and V is TRBV12-3 or TRBV12-4; a possible D gene is TRBD1 (6 bases). Trimming took 2 bases from V and 7 from J, leaving 12 bases between them. This CDR3 region has 14 residues.

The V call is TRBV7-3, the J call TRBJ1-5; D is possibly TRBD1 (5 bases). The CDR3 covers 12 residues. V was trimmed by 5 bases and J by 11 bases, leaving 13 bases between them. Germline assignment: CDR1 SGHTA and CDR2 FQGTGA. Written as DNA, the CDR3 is TGTGCCAGCAGCCCCCGGGACGGCTCCCAGCATTTT. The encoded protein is CASSPRDGSQHF.

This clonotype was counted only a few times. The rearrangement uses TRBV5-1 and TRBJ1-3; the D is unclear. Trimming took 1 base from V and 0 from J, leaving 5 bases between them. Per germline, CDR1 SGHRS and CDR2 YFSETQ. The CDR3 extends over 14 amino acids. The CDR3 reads CASSLYGSGNTIYF. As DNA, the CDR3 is TGCGCCAGCAGCTTGTACGGCTCTGGAAACACCATATATTTT.

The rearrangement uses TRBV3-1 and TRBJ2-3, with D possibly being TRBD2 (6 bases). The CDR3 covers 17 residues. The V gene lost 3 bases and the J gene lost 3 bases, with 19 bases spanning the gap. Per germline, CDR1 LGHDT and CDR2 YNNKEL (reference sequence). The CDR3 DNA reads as TGTGCCAGCAGCCACTATACTCCCGGGGGAGAGACAGATACGCAGTATTTT. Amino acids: CASSHYTPGGETDTQYF.

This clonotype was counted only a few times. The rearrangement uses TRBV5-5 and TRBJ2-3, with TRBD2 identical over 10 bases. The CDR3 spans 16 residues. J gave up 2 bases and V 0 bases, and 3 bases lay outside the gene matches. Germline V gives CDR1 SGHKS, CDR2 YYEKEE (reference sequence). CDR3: CASSLDLAGATDTQYF. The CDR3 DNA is TGTGCCAGCAGCTTGGACCTAGCGGGGGCCACAGATACGCAGTATTTT.

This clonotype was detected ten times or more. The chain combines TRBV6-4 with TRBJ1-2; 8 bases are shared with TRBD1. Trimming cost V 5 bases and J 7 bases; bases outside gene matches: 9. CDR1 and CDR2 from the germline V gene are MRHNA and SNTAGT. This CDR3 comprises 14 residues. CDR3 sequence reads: CASSPRTGSLGYTF. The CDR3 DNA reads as TGTGCCAGCAGTCCGAGGACAGGGTCCCTTGGCTACACCTTC.